The sample holds many counts of the clone carrying this TCR beta chain. Its antigen is still unknown. The data derive from a study of CD8+CD57+ T cells in acquired aplastic anemia. Study at large: DNA per sorted CD4+ or CD8+ sample ranged about 0.17 to 30 ug, averaging about 3 ug. Study-wide findings and caveats: Comparison of patients with controls identified nearly 30 shared CD8+ CDR3 sequences.

TCR beta VDJ and CDR3 profiles were obtained from a genomic DNA template. TCRdb recomputed calls from the reads with MiXCR, one row per CDR3 protein. The sample lists 200,000 to 250,000 distinct CDR3 sequences, roughly 50% seen once, with just under 20% in the top ten. An expansion of CD8+CD57+ cells by flow cytometry had been shown in patients chosen for sequencing. Each of the patients presented with severe acquired aplastic anemia. None of the patients had been given any therapy when their blood was sampled. Specimen: sorted CD4+, CD8+, or CD8+CD57+ T cells (not recorded which) from PBMCs. The sequence was obtained from a human donor with aplastic anemia.

The CDR3 sequence: CASSLAPAPGYEQYF. The CDR3 coding sequence is TGTGCCAGCAGCTTAGCGCCGGCCCCCGGGTACGAGCAGTACTTC. The chain links TRBV7-8 to TRBJ2-7; unclear D gene. This CDR3 contains 15 residues. V gave up 0 bases and J gave up 4 bases, with 13 bases separating them. From germline, CDR1 is SGHVS and CDR2 FQNEAQ. The variable domain in full, with the rest retrieved from reference TRBV7-8 and TRBJ2-7, is GAGVSQSPRYKVAKRGQDVALRCDPISGHVSLFWYQQALGQGPEFLTYFQNEAQLDKSGLPSDRFFAERPEGSVSTLKIQRTQQEDSAVYLCASSLAPAPGYEQYFGPGTRLTVT.